What follows are 24 T cell receptor beta chains derived from one specimen sequenced in a study of CD8 T cells in ankylosing spondylitis. Study-wide results and caveats: Blood of patients with ankylosing spondylitis appeared to be characterized by a TCR beta motif of roughly eight highly homologous variants.

TCRdb called the 5' RACE reads again in MiXCR, with one record for every CDR3 protein. The sample contains approximately 400,000 distinct CDR3 sequences, 15% to 20% of which appear only once. The antigens of these receptors remain unknown. The sequenced material came from blood, either unsorted or a sorted T cell fraction (not recorded which). The receptors were gathered from a male donor with ankylosing spondylitis.

This clonotype was observed a handful of times. CDR3 sequence (DNA): TGCAGTGCTAGAGACCGAAGAGGGGGTGTGGGAAGAAATCAGCCCCAGCATTTT. It yields the protein CSARDRRGGVGRNQPQHF. The V gene is TRBV20-1, the J gene TRBJ1-5; maybe TRBD1 (6 bases). The germline gives CDR1 DFQATT, CDR2 SNEGSKA (reference sequence). The CDR3 runs to 18 residues. V lost 0 bases and J lost 4, with 22 bases in between.

Worth noting for this clonotype: The junction and the germline gene differ at one end; a read error may be behind it. The J gene is TRBJ2-3, the V gene TRBV5-1; D may be TRBD2 (6 bases). Germline values: CDR1 SGHRS, CDR2 YFSETQ. The CDR3 is 14 residues long. The CDR3 sequence is CTSSGGTPHDTQYF. CDR3 nucleotides: TGCACCAGCAGCGGCGGGACTCCTCATGATACGCAGTATTTT.

This clonotype was seen only a few times. This chain connects TRBV28 to TRBJ2-1, with 8 bases aligning to TRBD2. The CDR3 runs 15 residues. The V gene's germline CDR1 is MDHEN and CDR2 SYDVKM. J was trimmed by 0 bases and V by 3 bases; bases with no gene match: 1. DNA of the CDR3: TGTGCCAGCAGTTTGACTAGCGACTCCTACAATGAGCAGTTCTTC. Its translation is CASSLTSDSYNEQFF. Supplemented by reference TRBV28 and TRBJ2-1, the full variable domain reads DVKVTQSSRYLVKRTGEKVFLECVQDMDHENMFWYRQDPGLGLRLIYFSYDVKMKEKGDIPEGYSVSREKKERFSLILESASTNQTSMYLCASSLTSDSYNEQFFGPGTRLTVL.

The chain has TRBV12-3 or TRBV12-4 and TRBJ2-5, with 12 nucleotides matching TRBD2. The ends lost 5 bases at V and 6 bases at J; junction bases unmatched: 19. The CDR3 runs to 19 residues. The CDR3 DNA sequence: TGTGCCAGCAGTCGGTACCCGGGACTAGCGGGCGGATACGGAAAGACCCAGTACTTC. Its protein product is CASSRYPGLAGGYGKTQYF.

This clonotype was counted between two and nine times. The chain employs TRBV12-3 or TRBV12-4 and TRBJ1-2; D uncertain. Trimming removed 6 bases at V and 3 bases at J, with 11 bases between. This CDR3 is built from 13 residues. CDR3: CASSFGKDYGYTF. Here the CDR3 DNA reads TGTGCCAGCAGCTTCGGAAAGGACTATGGCTACACCTTC.

This clonotype was counted a few times. The rearrangement joins TRBV28 to TRBJ2-1, with 7 bases fitting TRBD1. Germline V lookup: CDR1 MDHEN, CDR2 SYDVKM. V lost 8 bases to trimming and J lost 4 bases; unmatched junction nucleotides: 5. This CDR3 is built from 13 residues. The DNA for the CDR3 is TGTGCCAGCCATGCAGGGGGTTACAATGAGCAGTTCTTC. It is translated as CASHAGGYNEQFF.

The J gene is TRBJ1-3, the V gene TRBV7-9, with 8 bases lining up with TRBD1. The CDR3 runs 17 residues. Germline V gene lookup returns CDR1 SEHNR and CDR2 FQNEAQ (reference sequence). J lost 2 bases, V lost 1 base, and 7 bases had no gene match. The CDR3 loop reads CASSLDAWTGTGNTIYF. For the CDR3, the DNA is TGTGCCAGCAGCTTAGACGCCTGGACAGGGACTGGAAACACCATATATTTT.

V is TRBV18 and J is TRBJ2-7, with a tentative D call TRBD2 (6 bases). Germline V gives CDR1 KGHSH, CDR2 LQKENI. The CDR3 is 14 amino acids. The V end lost 6 bases, the J end lost 0 bases, and 12 bases lay between the germline ends. The CDR3 bases are TGTGCCAGCTCTCTTCCCGGGGGCTCCTACGAGCAGTACTTC. This translates into CASSLPGGSYEQYF.

This clonotype was seen only a few times. CDR3 DNA: TGTGCCAGCAGCTTAAGGGGATCGGGTGAAAAACTGTTTTTT. Amino acids: CASSLRGSGEKLFF. The chain carries TRBV7-9 and TRBJ1-4; possibly TRBD1 for D (5 bases). Trimming removed 2 bases from V and 7 bases from J, with 11 bases in between. This CDR3 has 14 amino acids. Germline CDR1 and CDR2: SEHNR and FQNEAQ (reference sequence).

The rearrangement uses TRBV10-3 and TRBJ2-5, with D possibly TRBD1 on 6 matching bases. Germline V gives CDR1 ENHRY, CDR2 SYGVKD. The V end was cut by 3 bases, the J end by 3 bases, with 20 bases between. The CDR3 length is 17 residues. CDR3 coding DNA: TGTGCCATCAGTGATGGACAGAACAATTTAGGAAAAGAGACCCAGTACTTC. Translated, it gives CAISDGQNNLGKETQYF.

This clonotype occurred many times. The chain is built from TRBV12-3 or TRBV12-4 and TRBJ2-5, with TRBD1 identical over 11 bases. The CDR3 loop spans 14 amino acids. The V gene end was trimmed by 5 bases and the J gene end by 5 bases; junction bases not matched to a gene: 4. The CDR3 bases are TGTGCCAGCAGTGGGACAGGGGGGTTTGAGACCCAGTACTTC. Translated: CASSGTGGFETQYF.

The chain has TRBV6-5 and TRBJ2-7, with TRBD2 matching over 7 bases. The length of the CDR3 is 15 residues. From germline, CDR1 is MNHEY and CDR2 SVGAGI. V lost 2 bases to trimming and J lost 3 bases; unmatched junction nucleotides: 7. This chain's CDR3 is CASSYTLGGGYEQYF. As DNA, the CDR3 is TGTGCCAGCAGTTACACCTTGGGGGGGGGCTACGAGCAGTACTTC.

This clonotype has ten or more counts. V is TRBV27 and J is TRBJ2-7; 8 nucleotides align to TRBD1. Trimming at V came to 4 bases and at J to 6 bases, leaving 11 bases not matched to a gene. Germline CDR1 MNHEY, CDR2 SMNVEV (reference sequence). The CDR3 sequence is 15 residues long. CDR3 sequence reads: CASSWYPGQGSEQYF. The CDR3 DNA sequence: TGTGCCAGCAGTTGGTATCCCGGACAGGGCTCCGAGCAGTACTTC.

The rearrangement uses TRBV7-6 and TRBJ2-7; 7 bases align to TRBD1. Germline V gives CDR1 SGHVS, CDR2 FNYEAQ. This CDR3 region has 15 residues. Trimming cost V 5 bases and J 4 bases; bases outside gene matches: 11. The CDR3 DNA reads as TGTGCCAGCAGCCCCACCGGGACAGAACCTTACGAGCAGTACTTC. Translation gives CASSPTGTEPYEQYF.

The genes are TRBV6-6 and TRBJ2-7; D is unresolved. Germline V gene sequence: CDR1 MNHNY, CDR2 SVGAGI (reference sequence). Trimming left V 7 bases short and J 1 base short, with 11 bases between. CDR3 length: 13 amino acids. The CDR3 loop reads CASTGGASYEQYF. CDR3 DNA sequence: TGTGCCAGCACCGGTGGTGCGTCCTACGAGCAGTACTTC.

J is TRBJ2-1 and V is TRBV21-1; the table's TRBD2 call for D was not verified on the DNA. TRBV21-1 corresponds to a pseudogene. The CDR3 loop spans 18 amino acids. The CDR3 DNA reads as TGTGCCAGCAGCAAAGCAGGCCACTACCGGGTCGCTTACAATGAGCAGTTCTTC. Protein product: CASSKAGHYRVAYNEQFF.

The gene calls are TRBV18 and TRBJ1-1; 7 nucleotides agree with TRBD1. The CDR3 length is 15 residues. Trimming took 3 bases from V and 5 from J; bases not matched to a gene: 9. The germline V gene encodes CDR1 KGHSH and CDR2 LQKENI. CDR3 loop: CASSPTNRGMTEAFF. The CDR3 DNA reads as TGTGCCAGCTCACCTACGAACAGGGGAATGACTGAAGCTTTCTTT.

This clonotype has a count of ten or more. This rearrangement joins TRBV9 to TRBJ2-3, with 7 bases lining up with TRBD2. Germline V gene sequence: CDR1 SGDLS, CDR2 YYNGEE. V dropped 0 bases and J dropped 5; count of bases not matched to a gene: 12. CDR3 size: 17 residues. As DNA, the CDR3 is TGTGCCAGCAGCGTAGCTACGGGCGGGAGTGGGGGAGATACGCAGTATTTT. Its translation is CASSVATGGSGGDTQYF. The full variable domain, in which reference TRBV9 and TRBJ2-3 provide the parts outside the CDR3, is DSGVTQTPKHLITATGQRVTLRCSPRSGDLSVYWYQQSLDQGLQFLIQYYNGEERAKGNILERFSAQQFPDLHSELNLSSLELGDSALYFCASSVATGGSGGDTQYFGPGTRLTVL.

The gene calls are TRBV7-9 and TRBJ1-6; 9 nucleotides agree with TRBD1. Germline CDR1 and CDR2: SEHNR and FQNEAQ (reference sequence). J was trimmed by 9 bases and V by 5 bases; bases with no gene match: 5. The CDR3 spans 14 residues. This CDR3 reads CASSPGQGVSPLHF. For the CDR3, the DNA is TGTGCCAGCAGCCCGGGACAGGGAGTTTCACCCCTCCACTTT.

This clonotype was observed many times. V and J are TRBV20-1 and TRBJ1-2; the D gene is possibly TRBD1 (5 bases). Trimming shortened V by 0 bases and J by 8 bases, and 16 bases separated the two germline ends. The CDR3 extends over 14 amino acids. Germline lookup yields CDR1 DFQATT and CDR2 SNEGSKA (reference sequence). CDR3 protein: CSARDGRGGRGYTF. The DNA for the CDR3 is TGCAGTGCTAGAGATGGGCGCGGGGGTCGGGGCTACACCTTC.

This clonotype was observed many times. CDR3 DNA sequence: TGTGCCAGCAGCCCGAGGTGGGCCCTCGGGACCTACGAGCAGTACTTC. Protein sequence: CASSPRWALGTYEQYF. The chain combines TRBV5-6 with TRBJ2-7, with a possible D match to TRBD2 (5 bases). V lost 4 bases, J lost 2 bases, and 19 bases lay in between. This CDR3 is 16 amino acids long. Germline CDR1 is SGHDT and CDR2 is YYEEEE.

This clonotype was recorded a few times. This chain uses TRBV27 with TRBJ1-1; maybe TRBD1 (5 bases). The CDR3 is 14 residues long. The germline gives CDR1 MNHEY, CDR2 SMNVEV (reference sequence). Trimming took off 1 base at V and 6 bases at J, with 12 bases between the two ends. CDR3 protein: CASSLFKGVAEAFF. The CDR3 DNA is TGTGCCAGCAGTTTATTTAAAGGGGTGGCTGAAGCTTTCTTT.

The chain joins TRBV6-1 to TRBJ2-7; D gene unclear. CDR1 and CDR2 (germline): MNHNS, SASEGT. The CDR3 covers 15 residues. Trimming removed 0 bases at V and 0 bases at J, with 9 bases between. CDR3 sequence: CASSEAQISSYEQYF. In DNA form, the CDR3 reads TGTGCCAGCAGTGAAGCGCAAATCAGCTCCTACGAGCAGTACTTC.

In this sample, this clonotype turned up a few times. This chain uses TRBV20-1 with TRBJ2-7; TRBD1 is a possible D gene (5 bases). Germline V gene data show CDR1 as DFQATT and CDR2 as SNEGSKA (reference sequence). This CDR3 has 13 amino acids. The V and J ends lost 6 bases and 7 bases respectively, with 19 bases between them. The CDR3 protein is CSATDTSLWEQYF. The CDR3 bases are TGCAGTGCCACGGACACATCGCTTTGGGAGCAGTACTTC.